This T cell receptor (beta chain) is from a study of blood T cell repertoires in COVID-19. The overall study: Acute-phase and convalescent COVID-19 samples originated in the United States, Italy and Spain. Sample material is recorded as cDNA or gDNA derived from T cells, B-cell-depleted T cells, or PBMCs.

Authors' data handling: Nucleated cell number was recorded as an estimate derived from reference gene primer amplification. This table comes from immunoSEQ multiplex PCR, and its TCRdb copy is limited to in-frame clones, with some not included. V and J calls and clone size are copied from that table; D and trimming were computed from the DNA. The sample lists 30,000 to 40,000 clones; 90% were seen once. Germline CDR1 and CDR2: MNHNY and SVGAGI (reference sequence). V was shortened by 5 bases and J by 7 bases, with 14 bases between the two germline ends. The CDR3 is 13 residues long. The source material was peripheral blood. The clonotype comes from a man aged 60 to 69 with active or convalescent COVID-19. This chain joins TRBV6-6 and TRBJ1-1; D may be TRBD1 (6 bases). The chain's CDR3 is CASSLRGGLEAFF. CDR3 in DNA: TGTGCCAGCAGTCTCCGGGGGGGGCTTGAAGCTTTCTTT.